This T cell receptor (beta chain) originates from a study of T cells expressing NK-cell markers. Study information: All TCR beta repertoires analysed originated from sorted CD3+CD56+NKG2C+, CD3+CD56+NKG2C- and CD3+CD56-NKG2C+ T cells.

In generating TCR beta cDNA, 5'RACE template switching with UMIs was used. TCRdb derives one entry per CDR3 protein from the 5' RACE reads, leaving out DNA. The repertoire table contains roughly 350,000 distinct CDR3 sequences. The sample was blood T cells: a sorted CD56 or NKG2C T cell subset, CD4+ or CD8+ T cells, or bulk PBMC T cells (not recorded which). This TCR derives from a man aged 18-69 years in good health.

This CDR3 reads CASSLLGRASNQPQHF. J is TRBJ1-5 and V is TRBV7-2. The CDR3 length is 16 residues. CDR1 is SGHTA, CDR2 FQGNSA, per germline.